A selection of T cell receptor beta chains follows, all from one sample in a study of cytomegalovirus exposure and HLA in healthy donors. Clones were sequenced by immunoSEQ multiplex PCR, and TCRdb holds only the in-frame ones, with some missing. The sample lists over 70,000 clones, roughly 79% occurring once. The sequenced material came from PBMCs. All receptors come from a male donor in good health and CMV-seronegative. Each CDR3 is given with its conserved first and last residue. The order of the fields is clone size, J gene, V gene, D gene, CDR3 DNA, CDR3 protein. D genes are given only for firm matches. A row's size may be missing; if present it is once, few, many or a size class.

>.|TRBJ2-5|TRBV6-5|TRBD2
TGTGCCAGCAGTTTGGGATACGGGCGGGAGCAGTACTTC
CASSLGYGREQYF
>.|TRBJ2-1|TRBV6-5|TRBD1
TGTGCCAGCACAGCCGGGACAGGGTTTAAGGGGGAGCAGTTCTTC
CASTAGTGFKGEQFF
>.|TRBJ1-5|TRBV28|.
TGTGCCAGCAGTTTCGGACAGATAGGATCCAGGTCCCAGCATTTT
CASSFGQIGSRSQHF
>.|TRBJ1-1|TRBV10-3|.
TGTGCCATCAGTGAGTCCGGGAACACTGAAGCTTTCTTT
CAISESGNTEAFF
>.|TRBJ2-7|TRBV4-1|TRBD1
TGCGCCAGCAGCCAAGGGACAGGGAAGGCCTACGAGCAGTACTTC
CASSQGTGKAYEQYF
>.|TRBJ1-6|TRBV4-2|.
TGTGCCAGCAGCCAAGAGAGCACAGGCGGGGACCCCTATAATTCACCCCTCCACTTT
CASSQESTGGDPYNSPLHF
>.|TRBJ2-1|TRBV7-2|TRBD2
TGTGCCAGCAGCAACGGAGGAGGAGCGGGGGAGAACAATGAGCAGTTCTTC
CASSNGGGAGENNEQFF
>.|TRBJ1-2|TRBV11-1|.
TGTGCCAGCAGCTTACGAGCAGAGGCTAGGGGCTACACCTTC
CASSLRAEARGYTF
>few|TRBJ2-7|TRBV10-3|TRBD2
TGTGCCACCAGACTAGCCGCGTCATACGAGCAGTACTTC
CATRLAASYEQYF
>.|TRBJ2-7|TRBV5-6|.
TGTGCCAGCAGCTTGGGGAGGGATGCATCCCTAGAGCAGTACTTC
CASSLGRDASLEQYF
>.|TRBJ1-2|TRBV9|TRBD1
TGTGCCAGCAGCATCTCCGGGACAGCGAAGCGCTATGGCTACACCTTC
CASSISGTAKRYGYTF
>once|TRBJ2-7|TRBV15|.
TGTGCCACCAGCAGGTCCACAGGGTTCGAGCAGTACTTC
CATSRSTGFEQYF
>.|TRBJ2-1|TRBV9|TRBD1
TGTGCCAGCAGCGTATCGGGGACAGGGGTTTGGAATGAGCAGTTCTTC
CASSVSGTGVWNEQFF
>.|TRBJ1-3|TRBV19|TRBD1
TGTGCCAGTAGTGCGGGACAGGGGTACGGAAACACCATATATTTT
CASSAGQGYGNTIYF
>.|TRBJ1-2|TRBV11-3|TRBD1
TGCGCCAGCAGCCAGGACAGGACCTATGGCTACACCTTC
CASSQDRTYGYTF
>.|TRBJ2-1|TRBV7-9|TRBD2
TGTGCCACCGGACTAGCGGGTAGCTCCTACAATGAGCAGTTCTTC
CATGLAGSSYNEQFF
>.|TRBJ1-2|TRBV9|.
TGTGCCAGCAGCGTATACTCCGGTAATGATGGCTACACCTTC
CASSVYSGNDGYTF
>.|TRBJ2-6|TRBV29-1|TRBD1
TGCAGCGCATCCACGATAGGGGGCCTCGAGGGGGCCAACGTCCTGACTTTC
CSASTIGGLEGANVLTF
>once|TRBJ2-2|TRBV4-1|.
TGCGCCAGCAGCCGCGCCGCGGGGATGAACACCGGGGAGCTGTTTTTT
CASSRAAGMNTGELFF
>.|TRBJ1-1|TRBV9|.
TGTGCCAGCAGCGTCACGGGGATGGGCACTGAAGCTTTCTTT
CASSVTGMGTEAFF
>.|TRBJ2-2|TRBV2|.
TGTGCCAGCGGGGAGAAGACACTTAACACCGGGGAGCTGTTTTTT
CASGEKTLNTGELFF
>.|TRBJ2-7|TRBV29-1|TRBD1
TGCAGCGCCTACAGGGGCTACGAGCAGTACTTC
CSAYRGYEQYF
>.|TRBJ1-3|TRBV10-3|TRBD1
TGTGCCAACCGACAGGGGGCCTCTGGAAACACCATATATTTT
CANRQGASGNTIYF
>few|TRBJ1-2|TRBV5-5|.
TGTGCCAGCAGCTTGGATATACAGGGAACGGTTTCTGGCTACACCTTC
CASSLDIQGTVSGYTF
>.|TRBJ2-7|TRBV11-2|.
TGTGCCAACAGCCTAGGAGTCTACTACGAGCAGTACTTC
CANSLGVYYEQYF
>.|TRBJ1-1|TRBV19|TRBD1
TGTGCCAGTAGTTACAGGGGGGTGGGCACTGAAGCTTTCTTT
CASSYRGVGTEAFF
>.|TRBJ1-1|TRBV15|.
TGTGCCACCAGCAGAGGGTGGGCAGGCGACACTGAAGCTTTCTTT
CATSRGWAGDTEAFF
>once|TRBJ1-4|TRBV2|.
TGTGCCAGCACCTTACAGGGAAAGGGCGAAAAACTGTTTTTT
CASTLQGKGEKLFF
>.|TRBJ2-7|TRBV4-3|TRBD2
TGCGCCAGCAGCCAAGAAGAAACTAGCGGGAGATACGAGCAGTACTTC
CASSQEETSGRYEQYF
>.|TRBJ2-3|TRBV7-9|TRBD1
TGTGCCAGCAATATAAAGGGGGCCACAGATACGCAGTATTTT
CASNIKGATDTQYF
>.|TRBJ1-1|TRBV30|TRBD1
TGTGCCTGGGGGGGGGACAGGGTTATCTCCACTGAAGCTTTCTTT
CAWGGDRVISTEAFF
>.|TRBJ2-2|TRBV27|.
TGTGCCAGCAGTTTAATGACAACCGGGGAGCTGTTTTTT
CASSLMTTGELFF
>.|TRBJ2-3|TRBV7-3|.
TGTGCCACCGCCCCTGAGGGCAGCACAGATACGCAGTATTTT
CATAPEGSTDTQYF
>.|TRBJ2-3|TRBV7-2|.
TGTGCCAGCAGCCCACAAGGGAGAACTAGGTCGGCAGATACGCAGTATTTT
CASSPQGRTRSADTQYF
>once|TRBJ2-2|TRBV11-2|TRBD2
TGTGCCAGCAGACCCCGACTAGCGGATACCGGGGAGCTGTTTTTT
CASRPRLADTGELFF
>.|TRBJ2-2|TRBV29-1|.
TGCAGCGTTGATCGACAGACCGGGGAGCTGTTTTTT
CSVDRQTGELFF
>.|TRBJ1-3|TRBV7-9|.
TGTGCCAGCAGATATCACCGGGACACCATATATTTT
CASRYHRDTIYF
>.|TRBJ1-2|TRBV4-1|.
TGCGCCAGCAGCCAAGACGAGTTTAACTATGGCTACACCTTC
CASSQDEFNYGYTF
>.|TRBJ2-7|TRBV7-2|.
TGTGCCAGCAGCTTATCAGGACAGATCCCCTACGAGCAGTACTTC
CASSLSGQIPYEQYF
>.|TRBJ1-2|TRBV9|TRBD1
TGTGCCAGCAGCGTAGATAAGACAGGGCGAACTATTTATGGCTACACCTTC
CASSVDKTGRTIYGYTF
>.|TRBJ1-2|TRBV5-5|TRBD1
TGTGCCAGCAGCTTGGCGCGCGGACAGGCTTATGGCTACACCTTC
CASSLARGQAYGYTF
>.|TRBJ2-7|TRBV27|.
TGTGCCAGCAGTTTACAGGGGTTCTACGAGCAGTACTTC
CASSLQGFYEQYF
>.|TRBJ2-1|TRBV11-3|.
TGTGCCAGCAGCGGGGGAGGACCTACCAATGAGCAGTTCTTC
CASSGGGPTNEQFF
>.|TRBJ1-6|TRBV25-1|TRBD1
TGTGCCAGCAGTTTTGGACAGGGGGGAGGTAATTCACCCCTCCACTTT
CASSFGQGGGNSPLHF
>.|TRBJ1-6|TRBV27|TRBD1
TGTGCCAGCAGTTTAGCAACAGGGGATAATTCACCCCTCCACTTT
CASSLATGDNSPLHF
>.|TRBJ2-6|TRBV27|.
TGTGCCAGCAGTTTAGAACAGGGTCTATCTGGGGCCAACGTCCTGACTTTC
CASSLEQGLSGANVLTF
>.|TRBJ1-1|TRBV5-1|.
TGCGCCAGCAGAAAGGACAACATGAACACTGAAGCTTTCTTT
CASRKDNMNTEAFF
>.|TRBJ2-7|TRBV18|TRBD2
TGTGCCAGCTCACCGGGACTAGCGGGAGGTGAGCAGTACTTC
CASSPGLAGGEQYF
>.|TRBJ2-1|TRBV29-1|TRBD1
TGCAGCGTTGACAGGGACAGGTCCTACAATGAGCAGTTCTTC
CSVDRDRSYNEQFF
>.|TRBJ2-2|TRBV28|.
TGTGCCAGCAGACCCACAGGCGCATACGGGGAGCTGTTTTTT
CASRPTGAYGELFF
>.|TRBJ1-1|TRBV6-4|TRBD1
TGTGCCAGCGGGCCAGGGGGCTGGGGCACTGAAGCTTTCTTT
CASGPGGWGTEAFF
>.|TRBJ1-2|TRBV7-2|.
TGTGCCAGCAGCCCACCCCGGCGGGGGAGCATCGACTATGGCTACACCTTC
CASSPPRRGSIDYGYTF
>.|TRBJ2-1|TRBV9|.
TGTGCCAGCAGCGTAGACGGACTACGGAGCTCCTACAATGAGCAGTTCTTC
CASSVDGLRSSYNEQFF